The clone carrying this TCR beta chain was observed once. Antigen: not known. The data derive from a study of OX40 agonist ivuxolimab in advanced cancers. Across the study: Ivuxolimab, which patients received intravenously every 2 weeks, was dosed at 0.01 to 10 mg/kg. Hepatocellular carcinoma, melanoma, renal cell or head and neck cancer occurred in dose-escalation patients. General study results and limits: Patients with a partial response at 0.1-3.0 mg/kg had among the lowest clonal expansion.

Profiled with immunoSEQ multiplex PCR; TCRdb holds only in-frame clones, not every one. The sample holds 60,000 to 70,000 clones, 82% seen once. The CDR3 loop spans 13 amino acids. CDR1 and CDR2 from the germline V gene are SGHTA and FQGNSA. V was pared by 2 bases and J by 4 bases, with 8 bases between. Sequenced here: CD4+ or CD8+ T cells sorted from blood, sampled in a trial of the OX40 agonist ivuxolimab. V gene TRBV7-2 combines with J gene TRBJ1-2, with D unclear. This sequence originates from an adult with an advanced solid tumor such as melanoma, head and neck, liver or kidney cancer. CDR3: CASSLPPTYGYTF. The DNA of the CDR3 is TGTGCCAGCAGCTTACCGCCCACCTATGGCTACACCTTC.